The source of this TCR beta chain is a study of OX40 agonist ivuxolimab in advanced cancers. Trimming pared 1 base from V and 1 base from J, leaving 9 bases between. The CDR3 extends over 15 amino acids. Germline V gene data show CDR1 as SGHTA and CDR2 as FQGNSA. Data came from immunoSEQ multiplex PCR; TCRdb stores just in-frame clones and leaves some out. In the table there are some 58,000 clones, about 91% of which are singletons. This rearrangement joins TRBV7-2 to TRBJ2-3; unclear D gene. This receptor was taken from an adult with an advanced solid tumor such as melanoma, head and neck, liver or kidney cancer. The starting material was CD4+ or CD8+ T cells sorted from blood, obtained in a trial of the OX40 agonist ivuxolimab. CDR3 nucleotides: TGTGCCAGCAGCTTAGAGGGCGGCGGCACAGATACGCAGTATTTT. It specifies CASSLEGGGTDTQYF.